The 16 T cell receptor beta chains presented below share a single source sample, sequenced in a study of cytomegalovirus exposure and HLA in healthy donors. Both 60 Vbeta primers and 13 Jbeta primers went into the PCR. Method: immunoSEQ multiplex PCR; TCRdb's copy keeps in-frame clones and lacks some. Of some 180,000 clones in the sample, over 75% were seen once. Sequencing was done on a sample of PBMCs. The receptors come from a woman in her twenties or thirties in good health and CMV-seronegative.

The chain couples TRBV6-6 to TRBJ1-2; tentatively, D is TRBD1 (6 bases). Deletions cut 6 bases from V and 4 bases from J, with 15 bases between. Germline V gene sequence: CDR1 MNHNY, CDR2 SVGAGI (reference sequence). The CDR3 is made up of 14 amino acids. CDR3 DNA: TGTGCCAGCAGCGGAATGACAGGATTCTATGGCTACACCTTC. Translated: CASSGMTGFYGYTF.

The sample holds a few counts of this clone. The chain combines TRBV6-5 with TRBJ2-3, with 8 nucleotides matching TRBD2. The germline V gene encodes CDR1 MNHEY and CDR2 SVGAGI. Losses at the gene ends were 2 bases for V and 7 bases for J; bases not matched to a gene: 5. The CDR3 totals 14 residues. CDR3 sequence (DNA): TGTGCCAGCAGTTACCGGGGGGGGTCCTATACGCAGTATTTT. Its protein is CASSYRGGSYTQYF.

The CDR3 loop is CASSFSGGSTEAFF. The DNA for the CDR3 is TGCGCCAGCAGCTTTTCAGGGGGCAGTACTGAAGCTTTCTTT. The chain is built from TRBV5-1 and TRBJ1-1, with 8 bases that match TRBD1. Germline CDR1 is SGHRS and CDR2 is YFSETQ. The CDR3 covers 14 residues. V gave up 2 bases and J gave up 5 bases; unmatched junction bases: 5.

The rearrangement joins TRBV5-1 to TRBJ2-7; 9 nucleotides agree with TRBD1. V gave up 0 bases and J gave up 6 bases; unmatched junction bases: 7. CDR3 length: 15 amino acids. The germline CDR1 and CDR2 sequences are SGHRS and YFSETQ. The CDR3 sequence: CASSLVGQGLREQYF. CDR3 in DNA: TGCGCCAGCAGCTTGGTGGGACAGGGCTTGCGCGAGCAGTACTTC.

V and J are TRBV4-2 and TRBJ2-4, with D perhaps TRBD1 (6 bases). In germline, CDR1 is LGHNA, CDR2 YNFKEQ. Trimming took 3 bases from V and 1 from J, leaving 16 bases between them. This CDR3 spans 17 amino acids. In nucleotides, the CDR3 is TGTGCCAGCAGCCAGTCGAACAGGGTTTTGGCCAAAAACATTCAGTACTTC. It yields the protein CASSQSNRVLAKNIQYF.

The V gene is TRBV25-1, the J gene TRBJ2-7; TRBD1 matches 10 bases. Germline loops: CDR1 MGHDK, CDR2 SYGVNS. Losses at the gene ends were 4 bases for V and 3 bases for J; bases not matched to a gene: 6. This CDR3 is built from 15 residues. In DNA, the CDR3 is TGTGCCAGCAGTGCCGGACAGGGGGAGTTCTACGAGCAGTACTTC. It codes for CASSAGQGEFYEQYF.

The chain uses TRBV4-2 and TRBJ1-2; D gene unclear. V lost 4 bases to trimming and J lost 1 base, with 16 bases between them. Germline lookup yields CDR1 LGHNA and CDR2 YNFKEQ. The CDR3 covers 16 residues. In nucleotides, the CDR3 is TGTGCCAGCAGCCCTGTGGAGGACCATTTTAACTATGGCTACACCTTC. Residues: CASSPVEDHFNYGYTF.

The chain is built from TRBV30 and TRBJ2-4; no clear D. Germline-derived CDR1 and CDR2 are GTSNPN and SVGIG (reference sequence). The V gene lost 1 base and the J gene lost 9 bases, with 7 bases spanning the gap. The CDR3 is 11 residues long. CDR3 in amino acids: CAWSGSSIQYF. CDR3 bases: TGTGCCTGGAGTGGGAGCTCCATTCAGTACTTC.

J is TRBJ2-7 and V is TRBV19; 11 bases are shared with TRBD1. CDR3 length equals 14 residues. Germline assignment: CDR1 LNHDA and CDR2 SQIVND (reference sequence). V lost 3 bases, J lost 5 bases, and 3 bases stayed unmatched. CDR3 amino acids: CASSIRDRGNEQYF. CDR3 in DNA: TGTGCCAGTAGTATCCGGGACAGGGGGAACGAGCAGTACTTC.

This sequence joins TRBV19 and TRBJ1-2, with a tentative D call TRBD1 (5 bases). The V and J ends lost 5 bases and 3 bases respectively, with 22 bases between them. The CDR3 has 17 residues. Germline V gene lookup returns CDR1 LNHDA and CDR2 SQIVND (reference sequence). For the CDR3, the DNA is TGTGCCAGTAGTTCAAGGGGATCCAGAGTTCGGGACTATGGCTACACCTTC. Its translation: CASSSRGSRVRDYGYTF.

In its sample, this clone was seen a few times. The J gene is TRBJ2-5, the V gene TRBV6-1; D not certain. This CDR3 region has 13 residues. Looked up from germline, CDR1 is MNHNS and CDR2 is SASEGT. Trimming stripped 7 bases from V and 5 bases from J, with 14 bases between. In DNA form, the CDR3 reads TGTGCCAGCACTGCCTCGGGTTGGGAGACCCAGTACTTC. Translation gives CASTASGWETQYF.

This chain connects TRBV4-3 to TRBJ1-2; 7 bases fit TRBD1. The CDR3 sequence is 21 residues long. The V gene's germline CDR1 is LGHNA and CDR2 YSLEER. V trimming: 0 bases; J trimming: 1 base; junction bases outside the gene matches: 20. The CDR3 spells CASSQDRDYRVDRHVNYGYTF. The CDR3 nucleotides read TGCGCCAGCAGCCAAGATAGGGATTACCGGGTGGACAGGCACGTTAACTATGGCTACACCTTC.

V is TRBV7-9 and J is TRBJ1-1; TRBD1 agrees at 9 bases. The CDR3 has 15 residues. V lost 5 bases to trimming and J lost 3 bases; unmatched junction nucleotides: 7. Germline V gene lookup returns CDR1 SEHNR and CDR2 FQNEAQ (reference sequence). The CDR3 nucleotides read TGTGCCAGCAGCCCTCGGACAGGGGATGACACTGAAGCTTTCTTT. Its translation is CASSPRTGDDTEAFF.

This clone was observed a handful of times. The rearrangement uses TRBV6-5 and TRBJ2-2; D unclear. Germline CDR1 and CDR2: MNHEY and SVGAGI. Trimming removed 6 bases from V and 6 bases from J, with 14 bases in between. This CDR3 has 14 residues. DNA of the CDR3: TGTGCCAGCAGGACGGGTCGTCGCCCCGGGGAGCTGTTTTTT. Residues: CASRTGRRPGELFF.

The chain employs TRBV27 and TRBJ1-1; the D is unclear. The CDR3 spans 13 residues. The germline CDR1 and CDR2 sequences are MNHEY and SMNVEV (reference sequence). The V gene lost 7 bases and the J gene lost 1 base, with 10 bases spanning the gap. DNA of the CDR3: TGTGCCAGCACCTCGGTTGGGAACACTGAAGCTTTCTTT. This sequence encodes CASTSVGNTEAFF.

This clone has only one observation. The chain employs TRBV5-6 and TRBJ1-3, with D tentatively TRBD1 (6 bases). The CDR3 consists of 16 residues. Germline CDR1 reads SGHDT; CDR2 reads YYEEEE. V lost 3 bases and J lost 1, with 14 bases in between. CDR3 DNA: TGTGCCAGCAGCTCGGGGGGGGCGCGATCTGGAAACACCATATATTTT. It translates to CASSSGGARSGNTIYF.